The 10 T cell receptor beta chains presented below share a single source sample, sequenced in a study of CD8+ T cells in alopecia areata (dated by TCRdb to 2017 to 2018). Preparation of the library involved the immunoSEQ multiplex PCR assay. RNA was extracted from all samples and reverse transcribed into cDNA as template for TCR sequencing. Held by TCRdb, this immuneACCESS table contains in-frame sequences only and omits some clones. Under half of the omission traces to an unresolved V gene where checked; the cause of the rest is unknown. In all, the sample holds 37,000 or so clones, and 45% to 55% of those were seen once. In total, the top ten clones hold about 1.7% of the sample. For five biomarker-study patients, CD4+ cells were further sorted into CD25+CD127- cells. The sequenced sample was CD4+ Tregs sorted from blood. The receptors originated from a human donor with alopecia areata.

The chain links TRBV7-3 to TRBJ2-1; TRBD2 agrees at 8 bases. The germline V gene has CDR1 SGHTA and CDR2 FQGTGA. V gave up 3 bases and J gave up 4 bases; unmatched junction bases: 5. This CDR3 comprises 15 residues. CDR3 residues: CASSFSGLEYNEQFF. The CDR3 DNA reads as TGTGCCAGCAGCTTCTCGGGACTAGAATACAATGAGCAGTTCTTC.

The V gene is TRBV27, the J gene TRBJ2-2, with D tentatively TRBD1 or TRBD2 (5 bases each). Germline lookup yields CDR1 MNHEY and CDR2 SMNVEV (reference sequence). The CDR3 covers 17 residues. V dropped 6 bases and J dropped 5 bases, with 22 bases sitting between them. For the CDR3, the DNA is TGTGCCAGCAGACAAGTATCGGGACCGCGCGGGACCGGGGAGCTGTTTTTT. This encodes CASRQVSGPRGTGELFF.

This sequence joins TRBV5-1 and TRBJ1-1; no reliable D call. Looked up from germline, CDR1 is SGHRS and CDR2 is YFSETQ. The CDR3 covers 13 residues. V was pared by 7 bases and J by 1 base, with 11 bases between. This CDR3 is CASSRAENTEAFF. DNA for the CDR3: TGCGCCAGCTCGCGGGCCGAGAACACTGAAGCTTTCTTT.

This chain uses TRBV5-1 with TRBJ1-1; D perhaps matches TRBD1 (6 bases). The CDR3 sequence is 14 residues long. V was pared by 4 bases and J by 2 bases, with 12 bases between. CDR1 is SGHRS, CDR2 YFSETQ, per germline. CDR3 protein: CASSRSGANTEAFF. The DNA of the CDR3 is TGCGCCAGCAGCCGCTCGGGGGCTAACACTGAAGCTTTCTTT.

Regarding this clone: This sample also contains other DNA sequences that code for the same CDR3. This chain links TRBV29-1 with TRBJ1-1; 8 bases line up with TRBD1. J was trimmed by 7 bases and V by 5 bases; bases with no gene match: 9. The CDR3 contains 13 residues. Germline CDR1 SQVTM, CDR2 ANQGSEA. The CDR3 loop reads CSVLNRGSGEAFF. The CDR3 nucleotides are TGCAGCGTTTTGAACAGGGGGTCGGGTGAAGCTTTCTTT.

The rearrangement links TRBV19 to TRBJ1-2, with 8 bases aligning to TRBD1. The germline V gene encodes CDR1 LNHDA and CDR2 SQIVND (reference sequence). The V and J ends lost 7 bases and 9 bases, in that order; junction bases with no gene match: 7. The CDR3 extends over 12 amino acids. The CDR3 is CASTADRGSYTF. The CDR3 region has the DNA TGTGCCAGTACTGCAGACAGGGGAAGCTACACCTTC. Together with reference TRBV19 and TRBJ1-2, the CDR3 gives the full variable domain: DGGITQSPKYLFRKEGQNVTLSCEQNLNHDAMYWYRQDPGQGLRLIYYSQIVNDFQKGDIAEGYSVSREKKESFPLTVTSAQKNPTAFYLCASTADRGSYTFGSGTRLTVV.

J is TRBJ1-2 and V is TRBV29-1; 9 bases match TRBD1. The germline V gene has CDR1 SQVTM and CDR2 ANQGSEA. The CDR3 consists of 15 residues. Unmatched junction bases numbered 9, after V lost 3 bases and J lost 4 bases. This chain's CDR3 is CSVERRTGEVYGYTF. For the CDR3, the DNA is TGCAGCGTTGAGCGCCGGACAGGGGAGGTCTATGGCTACACCTTC.

The chain carries TRBV7-3 and TRBJ2-1; maybe TRBD1 (6 bases). The V end lost 4 bases, the J end lost 2 bases, and 12 bases lay between the germline ends. Germline CDR1 reads SGHTA; CDR2 reads FQGTGA. The CDR3 runs to 15 residues. In DNA, the CDR3 is TGTGCCAGCAGCTCACAGGGTGCCCCCTACAATGAGCAGTTCTTC. This encodes CASSSQGAPYNEQFF.

The chain joins TRBV7-3 to TRBJ2-6, with 9 nucleotides matching TRBD1. This CDR3 contains 18 residues. The J segment lost 1 base and the V segment lost 2 bases, leaving 6 bases of the junction unmatched. Germline V gives CDR1 SGHTA, CDR2 FQGTGA. The CDR3, as DNA: TGTGCCAGCAGCTTACGTCGACAGGGGGTTTCTGGGGCCAACGTCCTGACTTTC. Its translation: CASSLRRQGVSGANVLTF.

The rearrangement uses TRBV27 and TRBJ2-2; 13 positions agree with TRBD2. V lost 4 bases to trimming and J lost 8 bases; unmatched junction nucleotides: 7. Germline V gives CDR1 MNHEY, CDR2 SMNVEV (reference sequence). This CDR3 comprises 16 residues. CDR3 sequence: CASSSTSGRVAGELFF. DNA of the CDR3: TGTGCCAGCAGTTCTACTAGCGGGAGGGTAGCTGGGGAGCTGTTTTTT.